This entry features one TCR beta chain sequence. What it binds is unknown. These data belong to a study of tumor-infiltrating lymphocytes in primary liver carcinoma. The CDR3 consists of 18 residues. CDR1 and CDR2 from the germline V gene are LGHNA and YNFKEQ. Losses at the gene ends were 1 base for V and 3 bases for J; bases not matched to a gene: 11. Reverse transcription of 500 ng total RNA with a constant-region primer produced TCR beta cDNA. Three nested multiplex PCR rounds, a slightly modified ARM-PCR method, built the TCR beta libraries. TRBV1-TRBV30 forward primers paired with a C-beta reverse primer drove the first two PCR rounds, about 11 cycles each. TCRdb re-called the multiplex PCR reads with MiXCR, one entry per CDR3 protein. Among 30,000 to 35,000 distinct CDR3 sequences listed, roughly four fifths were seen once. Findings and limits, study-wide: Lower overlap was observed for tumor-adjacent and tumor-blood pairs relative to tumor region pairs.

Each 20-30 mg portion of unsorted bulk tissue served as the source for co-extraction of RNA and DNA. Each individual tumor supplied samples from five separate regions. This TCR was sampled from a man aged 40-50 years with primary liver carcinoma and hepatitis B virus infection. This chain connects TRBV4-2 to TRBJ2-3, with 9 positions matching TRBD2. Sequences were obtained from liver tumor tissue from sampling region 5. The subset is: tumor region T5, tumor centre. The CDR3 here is CASSQAVLLAGPTDTQYF. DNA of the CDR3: TGTGCCAGCAGCCAAGCGGTGCTTCTAGCGGGACCGACAGATACGCAGTATTTT.